These 8 T cell receptor beta chains were sequenced from one sample in a study of CD8+ T cells in alopecia areata. It was with CD4, CD8alpha, NKG2D, NKG2ACE and other markers that pooled cutaneous lymph node cells were sorted. Following extraction, RNA underwent reverse transcription to cDNA, which served as the sequencing template. The table came from immunoSEQ multiplex PCR; TCRdb's copy has only in-frame clones and leaves some out. Observed in the sample are 270,000 or so clones, none of them singletons. Sequences were obtained from CD4+ T cells sorted from a lymph node. These receptors came from a C3H/HeJ mouse with alopecia areata. This line is of MHC haplotype H2-k.

This clone turned up a few times. Each gene name is a mouse one. The read stops 4 residues short of the end of the CDR3; the missing end is completed from the germline J gene. The chain carries TRBV26 and TRBJ1-1; 11 bases line up with TRBD1. Germline V gene lookup returns CDR1 KGHPV and CDR2 FQNQEV (reference sequence). Trimming removed 9 bases from V and 1 base from J; junction bases left unmatched: 4. The CDR3 is 14 amino acids. CDR3 residues: CARGTGGWNTEVFF. CDR3 bases read: TGTGCCAGGGGGACAGGGGGGTGGAACACA.

Only a few counts were recorded for this clone. Here the gene names and germline are mouse. The read ends 4 residues shy of where the CDR3 ends; the end is completed using the germline J gene. The sample contains more than one DNA sequence encoding this CDR3. The chain employs TRBV1 and TRBJ2-2, with 11 bases fitting TRBD2. The CDR3 contains 14 residues. Per the germline V gene, CDR1 is NSQYPW and CDR2 is LRSPGD (reference sequence). V dropped 9 bases and J dropped 1; count of bases not matched to a gene: 1. CDR3 bases read: TGCACCTGTGGGACTGGGGGAAACACCGGG. It is translated as CTCGTGGNTG. The CDR3 in its entirety is CTCGTGGNTGQLYF.

Details on this clone: The germline and genes are mouse ones. The CDR3 is cut off 4 residues early in the read; its end comes from the germline J gene. The J gene is TRBJ2-2, the V gene TRBV31, with 7 nucleotides matching TRBD2. The germline V gene has CDR1 GKSSPN and CDR2 SITVG. This CDR3 spans 13 amino acids. V lost 4 bases to trimming and J lost 4 bases; unmatched junction nucleotides: 3. CDR3 DNA (partial): TGTGCCTGGACTGGGGGAACCACCGGG. This gives the protein CAWTGGTTG. The whole CDR3 is CAWTGGTTGQLYF.

This clone was seen a few times. The gene names here belong to mouse. The read comes to an end 4 residues before the CDR3 does, leaving the germline J gene to fill in the end. The same CDR3 is also encoded by other DNA sequences in this sample. V and J are TRBV19 and TRBJ2-1; 7 nucleotides agree with TRBD1. The germline gives CDR1 FNHDT, CDR2 SITEND (reference sequence). The trim removed 5 bases at V and 4 bases at J, leaving 3 bases unmatched. The CDR3 is 13 residues long. The DNA read from the CDR3 is TGTGCCAGCAGCCCACAGGGGTATGCT. Translation gives CASSPQGYA. The entire CDR3 is CASSPQGYAEQFF. Filled out from reference TRBV19 and TRBJ2-1, the complete variable domain reads GGIITQTPKFLIGQEGQKLTLKCQQNFNHDTMYWYRQDSGKGLRLIYYSITENDLQKGDLSEGYDASREKKSSFSLTVTSAQKNEMAVFLCASSPQGYAEQFFGPGTRLTVL.

Note on this clone: Genes and germline are mouse. Incomplete CDR3 DNA: TGTGCCAGCTGGGGGGAC. Translated: CASWGD. The CDR3, in full, reads CASWGDTQYF. The V gene is TRBV13-1, the J gene TRBJ2-5; possibly TRBD2 for D (6 bases). The sequence runs out 4 residues before the end of the CDR3; the remainder is reconstructed from the germline J gene. The CDR3 is 10 amino acids. The germline CDR1 and CDR2 sequences are NSHNY and SYGAGN.

This clone has more than one count but fewer than ten. These gene names are mouse names. The read falls 4 residues short of the CDR3 end, and the missing part is taken from the germline J gene. This chain uses TRBV13-2 with TRBJ2-7, with 9 positions matching TRBD1. The CDR3 totals 14 residues. The germline V gene encodes CDR1 NNHNN and CDR2 SYGAGS (reference sequence). Incomplete CDR3 DNA: TGTGCCAGCGGTGTCTCCGGGACAGGGTAT. Amino acids: CASGVSGTGY. The CDR3 reads in full as CASGVSGTGYEQYF.

A remark on this clone: Gene names denote mouse genes. The read comes to an end 4 residues before the CDR3 does, leaving the germline J gene to fill in the end. The chain employs TRBV19 and TRBJ2-5; 7 bases match TRBD2. Germline V gives CDR1 FNHDT, CDR2 SITEND (reference sequence). CDR3 size: 13 residues. With V trimmed by 6 bases and J by 0 bases, 1 base remained unmatched. CDR3 in amino acids: CASTWGNQDTQYF. The DNA read from the CDR3 is TGTGCCAGCACCTGGGGGAACCAAGAC.

This clone was observed a handful of times. Mouse gene names and germline throughout. The read gets to within 4 residues of the CDR3 end, and the germline J gene fills in the rest. The chain uses TRBV1 and TRBJ2-7; 7 nucleotides align to TRBD1. Germline CDR1 and CDR2: NSQYPW and LRSPGD (reference sequence). The CDR3 spans 13 residues. The CDR3 spells CTCSAPRGNEQYF. Partial CDR3 DNA: TGCACCTGCAGTGCACCCAGGGGGAAT.